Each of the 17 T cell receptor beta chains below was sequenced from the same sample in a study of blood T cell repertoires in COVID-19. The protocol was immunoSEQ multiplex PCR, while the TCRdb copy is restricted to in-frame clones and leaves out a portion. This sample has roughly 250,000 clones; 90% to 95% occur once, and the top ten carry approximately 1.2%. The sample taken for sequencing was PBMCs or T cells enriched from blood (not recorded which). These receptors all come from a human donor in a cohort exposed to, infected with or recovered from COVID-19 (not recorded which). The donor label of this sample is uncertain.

In DNA, the CDR3 is TGTGCCAGCAGTTCAGCTAGCGGGGGACCAGATACGCAGTATTTT. This encodes CASSSASGGPDTQYF. V is TRBV28 and J is TRBJ2-3; 10 nucleotides line up with TRBD2. The CDR3 loop spans 15 amino acids. Germline assignment: CDR1 MDHEN and CDR2 SYDVKM. Trimming took 4 bases from V and 4 from J; bases not matched to a gene: 5.

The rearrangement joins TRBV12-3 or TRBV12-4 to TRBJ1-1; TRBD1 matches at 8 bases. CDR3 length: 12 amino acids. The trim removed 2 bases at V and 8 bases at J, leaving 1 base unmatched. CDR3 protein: CASSLQGAEAFF. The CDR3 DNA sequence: TGTGCCAGCAGTTTACAGGGGGCCGAAGCTTTCTTT.

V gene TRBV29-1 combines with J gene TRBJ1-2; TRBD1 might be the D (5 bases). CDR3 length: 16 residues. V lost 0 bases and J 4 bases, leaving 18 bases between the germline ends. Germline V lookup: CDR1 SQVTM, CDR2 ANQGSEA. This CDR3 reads CSVEDPPGGTVYGYTF. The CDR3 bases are TGCAGCGTTGAAGATCCCCCCGGGGGGACGGTCTATGGCTACACCTTC.

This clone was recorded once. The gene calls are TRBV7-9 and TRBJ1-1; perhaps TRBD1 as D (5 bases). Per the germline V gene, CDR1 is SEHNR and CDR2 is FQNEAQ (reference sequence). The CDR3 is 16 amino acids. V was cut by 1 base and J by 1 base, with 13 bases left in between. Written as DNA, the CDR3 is TGTGCCAGCAGCTTAGTGCCAAGCAGGGAGAACACTGAAGCTTTCTTT. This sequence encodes CASSLVPSRENTEAFF.

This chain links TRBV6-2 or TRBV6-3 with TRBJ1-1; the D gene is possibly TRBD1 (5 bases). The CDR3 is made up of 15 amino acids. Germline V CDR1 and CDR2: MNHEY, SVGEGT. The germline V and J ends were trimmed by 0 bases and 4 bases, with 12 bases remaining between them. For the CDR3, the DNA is TGTGCCAGCAGTTACTCGGGGGGGATAAGCACTGAAGCTTTCTTT. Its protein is CASSYSGGISTEAFF.

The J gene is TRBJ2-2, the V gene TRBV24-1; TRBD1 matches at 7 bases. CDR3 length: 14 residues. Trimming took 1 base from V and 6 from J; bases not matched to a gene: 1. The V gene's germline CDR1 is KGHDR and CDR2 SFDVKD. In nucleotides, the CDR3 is TGTGCCACCAGTGATTTACAGGGGTCCGGGGAGCTGTTTTTT. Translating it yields CATSDLQGSGELFF.

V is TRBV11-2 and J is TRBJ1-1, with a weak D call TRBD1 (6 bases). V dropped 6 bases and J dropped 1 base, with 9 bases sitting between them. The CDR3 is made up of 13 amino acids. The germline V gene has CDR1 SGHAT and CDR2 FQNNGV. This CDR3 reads CASSSDRNTEAFF. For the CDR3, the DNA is TGTGCCAGCAGTTCGGACAGGAACACTGAAGCTTTCTTT.

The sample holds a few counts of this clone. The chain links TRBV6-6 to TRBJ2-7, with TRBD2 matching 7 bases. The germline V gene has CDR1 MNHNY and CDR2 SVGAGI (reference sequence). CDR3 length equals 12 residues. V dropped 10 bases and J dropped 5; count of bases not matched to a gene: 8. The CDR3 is CATARGNHEQYF. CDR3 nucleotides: TGTGCCACCGCGCGGGGGAACCACGAGCAGTACTTC.

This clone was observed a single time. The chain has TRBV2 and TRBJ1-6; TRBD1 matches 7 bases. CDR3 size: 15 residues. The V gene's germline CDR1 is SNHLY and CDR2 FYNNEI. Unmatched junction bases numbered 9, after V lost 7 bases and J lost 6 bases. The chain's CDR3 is CASKRQGSGNSPLHF. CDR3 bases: TGTGCCAGCAAGCGACAGGGCAGTGGTAATTCACCCCTCCACTTT.

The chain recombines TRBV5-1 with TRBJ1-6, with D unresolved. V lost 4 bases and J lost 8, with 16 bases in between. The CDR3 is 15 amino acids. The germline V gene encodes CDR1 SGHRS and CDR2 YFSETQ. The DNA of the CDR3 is TGCGCCAGCAGCCGGACTGAACCCGGGGATTCACCCCTCCACTTT. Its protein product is CASSRTEPGDSPLHF.

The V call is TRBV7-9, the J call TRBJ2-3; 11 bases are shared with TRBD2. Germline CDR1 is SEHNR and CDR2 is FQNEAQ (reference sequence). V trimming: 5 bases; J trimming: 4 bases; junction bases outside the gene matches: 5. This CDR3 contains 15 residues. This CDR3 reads CASSDLAGGPDTQYF. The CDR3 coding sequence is TGTGCCAGCAGCGACCTAGCGGGGGGTCCAGATACGCAGTATTTT.

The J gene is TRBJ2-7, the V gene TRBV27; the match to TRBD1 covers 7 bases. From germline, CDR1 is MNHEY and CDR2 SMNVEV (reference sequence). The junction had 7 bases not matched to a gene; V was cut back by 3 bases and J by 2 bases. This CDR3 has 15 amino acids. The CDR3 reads CASSFGGQSPYEQYF. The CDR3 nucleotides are TGTGCCAGCAGTTTTGGGGGACAGAGCCCCTACGAGCAGTACTTC.

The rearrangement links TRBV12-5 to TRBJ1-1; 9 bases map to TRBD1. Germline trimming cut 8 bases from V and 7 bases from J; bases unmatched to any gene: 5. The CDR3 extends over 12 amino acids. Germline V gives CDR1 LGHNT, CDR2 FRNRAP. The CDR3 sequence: CASTGQGVEAFF. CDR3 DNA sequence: TGTGCTAGTACGGGACAGGGAGTTGAAGCTTTCTTT. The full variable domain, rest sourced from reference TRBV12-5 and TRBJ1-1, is DARVTQTPRHKVTEMGQEVTMRCQPILGHNTVFWYRQTMMQGLELLAYFRNRAPLDDSGMPKDRFSAEMPDATLATLKIQPSEPRDSAVYFCASTGQGVEAFFGQGTRLTVV.

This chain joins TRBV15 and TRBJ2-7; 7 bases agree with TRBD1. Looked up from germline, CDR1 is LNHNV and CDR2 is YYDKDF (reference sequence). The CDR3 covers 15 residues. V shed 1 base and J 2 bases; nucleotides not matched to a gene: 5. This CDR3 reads CATSRGRDSAYEQYF. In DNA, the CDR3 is TGTGCCACCAGCAGAGGCCGGGACAGCGCCTACGAGCAGTACTTC.

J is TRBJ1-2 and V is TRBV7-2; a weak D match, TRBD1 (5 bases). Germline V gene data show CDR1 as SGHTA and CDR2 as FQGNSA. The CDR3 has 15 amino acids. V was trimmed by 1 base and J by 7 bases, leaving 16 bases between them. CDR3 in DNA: TGTGCCAGCAGCTTAGACTGGGGCTCTGTCTTTGGCTACACCTTC. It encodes CASSLDWGSVFGYTF.

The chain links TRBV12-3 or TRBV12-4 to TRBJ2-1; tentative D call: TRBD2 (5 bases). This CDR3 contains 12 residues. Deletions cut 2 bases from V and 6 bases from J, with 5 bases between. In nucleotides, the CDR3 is TGTGCCAGCAGTTTACGGGGCAATGAGCAGTTCTTC. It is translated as CASSLRGNEQFF.

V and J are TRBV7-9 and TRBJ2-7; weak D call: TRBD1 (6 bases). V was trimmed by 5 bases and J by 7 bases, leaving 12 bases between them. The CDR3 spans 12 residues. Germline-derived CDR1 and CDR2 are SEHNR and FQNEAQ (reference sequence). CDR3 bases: TGTGCCAGCAGCCTAGGGACACGAGAGCAGTACTTC. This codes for CASSLGTREQYF.